The 8 T cell receptor beta chains below all came from one sample that was sequenced in a study of human T cells and chemical hapten exposure. The time point here: patch test 3, about 24 weeks after DPC sensitization. Treatment in this sample: therapeutic diphenylcyclopropenone sensitization with weekly scalp DPC. TCRdb processed the RACE reads anew with MiXCR; each CDR3 protein has one entry. The table shows 90,000 to 110,000 distinct CDR3 sequences, with less than 40% occurring only once. Sequenced material: whole blood, taken in connection with sensitization to the hapten diphenylcyclopropenone (DPC). All receptors derive from a man aged 35 to 55 with alopecia areata. Some clones in this sample may be carry-over from other donors' samples.

The V and J genes are TRBV3-1 and TRBJ2-3, with unresolved D. The CDR3 spans 12 residues. CDR1 is LGHDT and CDR2 is YNNKEL in the germline V gene (reference sequence). V was shortened by 2 bases and J by 6 bases, with 6 bases between the two germline ends. DNA for the CDR3: TGTGCCAGCAGCCAATTGGAGGATACGCAGTATTTT. It translates to CASSQLEDTQYF.

There are a few counts of this clonotype. The chain combines TRBV29-1 with TRBJ1-1; D unresolved. The V end was cut by 6 bases, the J end by 0 bases, with 11 bases between. CDR1 and CDR2 from the germline V gene are SQVTM and ANQGSEA. This CDR3 region has 13 residues. As DNA, the CDR3 is TGCAGCGTAGACTTACAGCTGAACACTGAAGCTTTCTTT. Translation gives CSVDLQLNTEAFF. Full variable domain (remainder filled in from reference TRBV29-1 and TRBJ1-1): SAVISQKPSRDICQRGTSLTIQCQVDSQVTMMFWYRQQPGQSLTLIATANQGSEATYESGFVIDKFPISRPNLTFSTLTVSNMSPEDSSIYLCSVDLQLNTEAFFGQGTRLTVV.

The sample holds a few counts of this clonotype. The J gene is TRBJ2-1, the V gene TRBV6-6; 9 bases are a match to TRBD2. Trimming took 5 bases from V and 8 from J; bases not matched to a gene: 10. The germline V gene encodes CDR1 MNHNY and CDR2 SVGAGI (reference sequence). This CDR3 has 15 amino acids. The CDR3 sequence: CASSILAGPGDEQFF. The DNA for the CDR3 is TGTGCCAGCAGTATCCTAGCGGGGCCTGGAGATGAGCAGTTCTTC.

The rearrangement links TRBV6-5 to TRBJ1-6; 8 bases map to TRBD1. Germline V gene sequence: CDR1 MNHEY, CDR2 SVGAGI. Trimming at V came to 6 bases and at J to 6 bases, leaving 10 bases not matched to a gene. This CDR3 region has 16 residues. CDR3 region: CASRTKTGGGNSPLHF. CDR3 in DNA: TGTGCCAGCAGGACAAAAACAGGGGGTGGTAATTCACCCCTCCACTTT.

The sample holds a few counts of this clonotype. This chain connects TRBV4-2 to TRBJ2-2, with D possibly being TRBD2 (5 bases). Germline V gene data show CDR1 as LGHNA and CDR2 as YNFKEQ. V lost 3 bases to trimming and J lost 1 base, with 9 bases between them. The CDR3 contains 15 residues. Here the CDR3 DNA reads TGTGCCAGCAGCCAGGAGGCCCGGAACACCGGGGAGCTGTTTTTT. Its protein product is CASSQEARNTGELFF.

This clonotype was counted only a few times. V gene TRBV6-2 or TRBV6-3 combines with J gene TRBJ2-3; 8 bases line up with TRBD1. This CDR3 spans 17 amino acids. V shed 2 bases, J shed 2 bases, and the junction held 9 bases outside the gene matches. Germline V gives CDR1 MNHEY, CDR2 SVGEGT. CDR3 in amino acids: CASSYQTDRVDTDTQYF. CDR3 sequence (DNA): TGTGCCAGCAGTTACCAAACGGACAGGGTGGACACAGATACGCAGTATTTT.

Here the CDR3 reads CASSLVAGNVYEQYF. For the CDR3, the DNA is TGTGCCAGCAGTCTGGTAGCGGGAAATGTCTACGAGCAGTACTTC. J is TRBJ2-7 and V is TRBV28; 8 positions match TRBD2. In germline, CDR1 is MDHEN, CDR2 SYDVKM. Trimming at V came to 5 bases and at J to 3 bases, leaving 9 bases not matched to a gene. The CDR3 runs 15 residues.

The DNA of the CDR3 is TGTGCCAGCAGCCCATCAGGACGGGGTTACGGCGGGAGGGGTGAGCAGTTCTTC. Translating gives CASSPSGRGYGGRGEQFF. The chain has TRBV4-2 and TRBJ2-1; 9 bases are a match to TRBD2. Unmatched junction bases numbered 19, after V lost 4 bases and J lost 9 bases. The CDR3 sequence is 18 residues long. CDR1 and CDR2 (germline): LGHNA, YNFKEQ.